One sample yielded the 8 T cell receptor beta chains listed below, sequenced in a study of patients and donors after allogeneic stem cell transplantation. TCRdb used MiXCR to reprocess the RT-PCR reads, holding one entry per CDR3 protein. The data show hundreds of thousands of distinct CDR3 sequences, 16% seen once. Material: blood, either unsorted or a sorted T cell fraction (not recorded which). These receptors originate from a human donor who was either an allogeneic HSCT recipient or a stem cell or donor lymphocyte infusion donor (not recorded which). It is not recorded whose cells these are; they may come from a transplant donor.

This clonotype was observed at least ten times. The rearrangement joins TRBV30 to TRBJ2-1; 7 positions match TRBD1. The V gene's germline CDR1 is GTSNPN and CDR2 SVGIG (reference sequence). V lost 8 bases, J lost 5 bases, and 6 bases stayed unmatched. This CDR3 region has 12 residues. The chain's CDR3 is CAGRDRDNEQFF. The CDR3 coding sequence is TGTGCCGGTCGGGACAGAGACAATGAGCAGTTCTTC.

This clonotype was counted only a few times. CDR3 bases: TGTGCCTTCGGTCCCGGGGAGCTGTTTTTT. Protein product: CAFGPGELFF. The gene calls are TRBV30 and TRBJ2-2; no reliable D call. V lost 7 bases and J lost 6, with 6 bases in between. Germline V gene data show CDR1 as GTSNPN and CDR2 as SVGIG (reference sequence). The CDR3 totals 10 residues.

The chain has TRBV11-2 and TRBJ2-2; either TRBD1 or TRBD2 may supply D (6 bases each). V shed 4 bases and J shed 5 bases, with 14 bases lying between them. Looked up from germline, CDR1 is SGHAT and CDR2 is FQNNGV. The CDR3 runs to 15 residues. CDR3: CASSSGATGTGELFF. DNA for the CDR3: TGTGCCAGCAGCTCGGGGGCCACGGGGACCGGGGAGCTGTTTTTT.

The chain employs TRBV6-5 and TRBJ1-6; D not resolved. Trimming pared 5 bases from V and 12 bases from J, leaving 11 bases between. CDR3 length equals 12 residues. CDR1 MNHEY and CDR2 SVGAGI come from the germline V gene. The CDR3 region is CASSPPKGPLHF. The CDR3 DNA sequence: TGTGCCAGCAGTCCCCCCAAAGGACCCCTCCACTTT.

The chain links TRBV5-1 to TRBJ2-5, with a possible D match to TRBD2 (6 bases). CDR3 length: 10 residues. V was pared by 7 bases and J by 5 bases, with 6 bases between. Germline loops: CDR1 SGHRS, CDR2 YFSETQ. CDR3 bases: TGCGCCAGCGCGGGGGAGACCCAGTACTTC. Encoded protein: CASAGETQYF.

This clonotype came up a few times. The J gene is TRBJ1-1, the V gene TRBV12-3 or TRBV12-4; TRBD1 agrees at 7 bases. Trimming at V came to 1 base and at J to 0 bases, leaving 11 bases not matched to a gene. This CDR3 region has 18 residues. Here the CDR3 reads CASSLDRGGMAMNTEAFF. Here the CDR3 DNA reads TGTGCCAGCAGTTTAGACAGGGGCGGCATGGCGATGAACACTGAAGCTTTCTTT.

This clonotype occurred a few times. The chain combines TRBV7-2 with TRBJ1-1, with D unresolved. Germline-derived CDR1 and CDR2 are SGHTA and FQGNSA. There are 15 residues in the CDR3. V was shortened by 1 base and J by 2 bases, with 11 bases between the two germline ends. The CDR3 coding sequence is TGTGCCAGCAGCTTAGTAGGCAGGAGTAACACTGAAGCTTTCTTT. Translating gives CASSLVGRSNTEAFF.

The sample holds a few counts of this clonotype. The chain links TRBV29-1 to TRBJ1-1, with 12 bases lining up with TRBD1. CDR3 length equals 15 residues. CDR1 and CDR2 from the germline V gene are SQVTM and ANQGSEA. J was trimmed by 5 bases and V by 2 bases; bases with no gene match: 6. CDR3: CSVENPGQGATEAFF. CDR3 nucleotides: TGCAGCGTTGAAAACCCGGGACAGGGGGCGACTGAAGCTTTCTTT.